This T cell receptor (beta chain) was recorded in a study of cytomegalovirus exposure and HLA in healthy donors. On the study more broadly: Out of about 190 million T cells, an earlier analysis found some 110 million unique TCR beta sequences in total. General observations from the study: Reported results showed that the classifier diagnosed cytomegalovirus status with high specificity and sensitivity. Analyses of presence and absence presupposed an approximately uniform sequencing depth across donors.

Primers included in the PCR were 60 Vbeta and 13 Jbeta primers. Clones were sequenced by immunoSEQ multiplex PCR, and TCRdb holds only the in-frame ones, with some missing. This repertoire includes about 52,000 clones. From germline, CDR1 is SGHTA and CDR2 FQGNSA. CDR3 length equals 15 residues. The V end was cut by 4 bases, the J end by 0 bases, with 12 bases between. About this clone itself: Its antigen is still unknown.

Donors consisted of healthy bone marrow donors. The sequence derives from an older woman in good health and CMV-seropositive. The chain is built from TRBV7-2 and TRBJ1-2, with D perhaps matching TRBD1 (6 bases). Material: PBMCs. The CDR3 nucleotides read TGTGCCAGCAGCTCACAGGGTGGGGCTAACTATGGCTACACCTTC. As protein: CASSSQGGANYGYTF. Full variable domain (outside the CDR3, taken from reference TRBV7-2 and TRBJ1-2): GAGVSQSPSNKVTEKGKDVELRCDPISGHTALYWYRQSLGQGLEFLIYFQGNSAPDKSGLPSDRFSAERTGGSVSTLTIQRTQQEDSAVYLCASSSQGGANYGYTFGSGTRLTVV.